In this sample, the clone carrying this T cell receptor beta chain turned up many times. The antigen is unknown. The data are from a study of T cell repertoires in cytomegalovirus infection. Study background: HLA-B-restricted CMV epitopes that are well studied, plus recently identified HLA-C-restricted ones, were used by the study.

TCRdb re-called the reads with MiXCR, one entry per CDR3 protein. The table shows 90,000 to 110,000 distinct CDR3 sequences, with around 28% occurring only once. Trimming cost V 5 bases and J 0 bases, with 7 bases left between them. The CDR3 has 14 residues. The clonotype comes from a human donor in good health (CMV status not recorded). Some clones in this sample may be carry-over from other donors' samples. This rearrangement joins TRBV12-3 or TRBV12-4 to TRBJ1-4; tentatively, D is TRBD1 (5 bases). The sample here was CD8+ T cells from cultured PBMCs, taken from culture after CMV antigen stimulation. The CDR3 spells CASSRGATNEKLFF. Here the CDR3 DNA reads TGTGCCAGCAGTAGGGGTGCAACTAATGAAAAACTGTTTTTT.